This TCR beta chain was captured in a study of shared clonotypes between healthy human individuals. Points from the study as a whole: The study found lower generation probabilities in non-shared clonotypes than in those shared by all four donors. Around 5.4% of naive CD4 clonotypes were common to a handful of donors. Depth of sequencing was expected to influence donor clonotype sharing.

The CDR3 runs to 18 residues. CDR1 LGHNA and CDR2 YSLEER come from the germline V gene. The junction had 12 bases not matched to a gene; V was cut back by 0 bases and J by 6 bases. Template for every sorted-subset replicate PCR totaled around 200 ng DNA, around 32,000 T cell genomes. The repertoire was sequenced with immunoSEQ multiplex PCR; TCRdb's copy has only in-frame clones and lacks some. The sample lists some 2 million clones, 85% to 95% occurring once. Naive CD8 cells lacked CD45RO, underwent positive selection for CCR7 and left out terminally differentiated effector memory CD45RA+ cells. With respect to this clone: The target antigen is unknown.

This TCR was recovered from a young man in good health. The chain is built from TRBV4-3 and TRBJ2-3, with 10 positions matching TRBD2. Sequencing was performed on naive CD8+ T cells sorted from blood. DNA of the CDR3: TGCGCCAGCAGCCAAGATAAACACCTAGCGGGAGAGGTGGATACGCAGTATTTT. It specifies CASSQDKHLAGEVDTQYF.